This T cell receptor beta chain was recovered during a study of blood T cell repertoires in COVID-19 (dated by TCRdb to about 2020). As for the study more broadly: The collaborator samples originated in the United States, Italy and Spain and spanned the acute and convalescent phases of COVID-19. Sample metadata almost always included a de-identified subject ID, COVID-19 status, age in years and sex. Where available, HLA class I and class II types were obtained from metadata supplied by the sample provider rather than from assay-based typing. The prospective study material was composed of cDNA or gDNA derived from T cells, B-cell-depleted T cells, or PBMCs. The repertoires were released in a freely available public database intended as a resource for research on the immune response to SARS-CoV-2. Deeply sampled blood TCRbeta repertoires from subjects exposed to, actively infected with, or recovered from COVID-19 were included in the dataset. Samples were obtained from the ongoing ImmuneRACE study (first 160 participants) and from roughly 1,300 subjects provided by 6 global collaborators. Results the study describes overall, beyond this receptor: The amount of clinical and demographic metadata varied by source and participant and was provided uncurated.

On this clone: Its cognate antigen has yet to be identified. Base quality data are lacking; no much larger clone is found one base away.

For CDR1 and CDR2, the germline V gene (reference sequence) lists LNHDA and SQIVND. V is cut by 9 bases and J by 2 bases, and the space between the germline ends is 14 bases. CDR3 length: 14 amino acids, cysteine to phenylalanine. Kept here is only the CDR3 DNA, which spans 42 bases and is read in frame from base 1. TCRbeta CDR3 regions were amplified from genomic DNA using the immunoSEQ Assay, a bias-controlled multiplex PCR. The published analysis was carried out like this. Within the assay, amplification of reference gene primers was used to estimate how many nucleated cells each sample contained. Sequence reads were collapsed and filtered to measure the absolute abundance of every unique TCRbeta CDR3 rearrangement. For each sample, productive Simpson clonality was calculated as the square root of Simpson's diversity index over productive rearrangements. As stored in TCRdb, this immuneACCESS dataset retains in-frame rearrangements with V and J assigned. A fraction of the clones does not appear; measured against another copy, unresolved V genes explain less than half of the discrepancy, and the remainder lacks a known reason. That table gives V, J and clone size, and the DNA gave D and trimming. This sample gives fewer than 250,000 clones in total; 65% to 90% of them show up just once. 3% to 4.5% of the sample is in the top ten clones.

Enrolling through a virtual design, the prospective study's participants ranged in age from roughly 18 to 89 years and lived across some 23 United States geographic areas. Cohort assignment in the prospective study relied on participant-reported clinical history from a screening survey and a study questionnaire. Each participant in the prospective study had whole blood, serum and a nasopharyngeal or oropharyngeal swab collected by mobile phlebotomists. Additional blood draws and questionnaires over an approximately 2-month period could optionally be provided by prospective study participants. Blood samples from the prospective study were shipped frozen or at room temperature prior to DNA extraction.

The sample comprised PBMCs or T cells enriched from blood (not recorded which). Here the chain combines TRBV19 and TRBJ1-5; TRBD1 is a possible D gene, resting on 6 matching bases. This TCR was sampled from a woman between 35 and 50 years old with acute COVID-19. The DNA sequence reads TGTGCCAGCCAACAGGGTAGGGGCAATCAGCCCCAGCATTTT. Its amino acids are CASQQGRGNQPQHF.